Below are 21 T cell receptor beta chains sequenced from a single sample in a study of blood T cell repertoires in COVID-19. The repertoire was sequenced with immunoSEQ multiplex PCR; TCRdb's copy has only in-frame clones and lacks some. Found here are some 300,000 clones, 80% to 90% of them singletons; the top ten hold around 5.8%. The sequencing input was peripheral blood. Receptors were obtained from a woman in her 50s with COVID-19, enrolled during active disease.

The chain joins TRBV30 to TRBJ1-4; D remains unclear. Trimming took off 5 bases at V and 0 bases at J, with 13 bases between the two ends. This CDR3 has 15 amino acids. Germline V lookup: CDR1 GTSNPN, CDR2 SVGIG (reference sequence). This chain's CDR3 is CAWGKRKSTNEKLFF. The CDR3 DNA sequence: TGTGCCTGGGGAAAGCGAAAGTCAACTAATGAAAAACTGTTTTTT.

The chain uses TRBV27 and TRBJ1-1; D not certain. The V end lost 4 bases, the J end lost 1 base, and 16 bases lay between the germline ends. The CDR3 totals 16 residues. Germline CDR1 MNHEY, CDR2 SMNVEV (reference sequence). The CDR3 coding sequence is TGTGCCAGCAGTTCTCCCCCGGGTGGAGGGAACACTGAAGCTTTCTTT. As protein: CASSSPPGGGNTEAFF.

This sequence joins TRBV5-1 and TRBJ2-7; no clear D. CDR1 and CDR2 (germline): SGHRS, YFSETQ. The CDR3 is 15 amino acids. Trimming shortened V by 5 bases and J by 0 bases, and 15 bases separated the two germline ends. The CDR3 protein is CASRPSAASSYEQYF. In DNA form, the CDR3 reads TGCGCCAGCAGACCTTCGGCGGCGAGCTCCTACGAGCAGTACTTC.

The rearrangement uses TRBV10-1 and TRBJ2-7, with 9 nucleotides matching TRBD2. V trimming: 7 bases; J trimming: 9 bases; junction bases outside the gene matches: 13. The V gene's germline CDR1 is WNHNN and CDR2 SYGVQD (reference sequence). The CDR3 is 14 residues long. The CDR3 DNA follows: TGCGCCAGCACCCCTGGCGGGAGGGCCCGAGCGCAGTACTTC. It translates to CASTPGGRARAQYF.

The rearrangement links TRBV6-5 to TRBJ2-2, with 8 bases lining up with TRBD1. This CDR3 is 14 amino acids long. Trimming removed 2 bases from V and 4 bases from J; junction bases left unmatched: 0. Germline V gene data show CDR1 as MNHEY and CDR2 as SVGAGI. CDR3 region: CASSYDRGTGELFF. The CDR3 nucleotides read TGTGCCAGCAGTTACGACAGGGGCACCGGGGAGCTGTTTTTT.

The V and J genes are TRBV18 and TRBJ1-3; D is unclear. CDR3 length equals 13 residues. Germline-derived CDR1 and CDR2 are KGHSH and LQKENI. With 3 bases removed from V and 5 bases from J, the gap between germline ends came to 8 bases. CDR3 nucleotides: TGTGCCAGCTCACCCCCCGGGAGAAACACCATATATTTT. It encodes CASSPPGRNTIYF.

This clone was observed a single time. This CDR3 reads CASSLGGSGILYEQYF. The CDR3 bases are TGTGCCAGCAGCTTAGGGGGATCCGGGATCCTTTACGAGCAGTACTTC. The V call is TRBV11-1, the J call TRBJ2-7, with D possibly being TRBD2 (5 bases). The ends were cut back, 1 base at V and 4 bases at J, with 17 bases in the middle. The CDR3 has 16 amino acids. Germline V CDR1 and CDR2: SGHAT, FQDESV (reference sequence).

The chain carries TRBV6-6 and TRBJ2-3; D gene unclear. There are 12 residues in the CDR3. V shed 8 bases and J shed 6 bases, with 12 bases lying between them. The germline V gene has CDR1 MNHNY and CDR2 SVGAGI (reference sequence). The CDR3 is CASRGDEDTQYF. In DNA, the CDR3 is TGTGCCAGCCGCGGCGACGAGGATACGCAGTATTTT.

The CDR3 region has the DNA TGTGCCAGCAGCAGCGGACAGATCTTCAATCAGCCCCAGCATTTT. It yields the protein CASSSGQIFNQPQHF. This rearrangement joins TRBV6-5 to TRBJ1-5; D is perhaps TRBD1 (6 bases). The CDR3 runs 15 residues. The V end was cut by 6 bases, the J end by 3 bases, with 15 bases between. Per germline, CDR1 MNHEY and CDR2 SVGAGI.

The rearrangement joins TRBV18 to TRBJ1-2; 9 nucleotides match TRBD1. The V gene's germline CDR1 is KGHSH and CDR2 LQKENI. The ends lost 3 bases at V and 4 bases at J; junction bases unmatched: 3. CDR3 size: 14 residues. The DNA for the CDR3 is TGTGCCAGCTCACCTCGGACAGGGGTCTATGGCTACACCTTC. Translated, it gives CASSPRTGVYGYTF.

V is TRBV5-4 and J is TRBJ1-6; tentatively, D is TRBD1 (5 bases). The CDR3 is made up of 17 amino acids. V lost 0 bases to trimming and J lost 1 base, with 11 bases between them. CDR1 is SGHNT and CDR2 is YYREEE in the germline V gene (reference sequence). In nucleotides, the CDR3 is TGTGCCAGCAGCTTGGCCAGTGGGGGGTCCTATAATTCACCCCTCCACTTT. It specifies CASSLASGGSYNSPLHF. The whole variable domain, remainder taken from reference TRBV5-4 and TRBJ1-6, is ETGVTQSPTHLIKTRGQQVTLRCSSQSGHNTVSWYQQALGQGPQFIFQYYREEENGRGNFPPRFSGLQFPNYSSELNVNALELDDSALYLCASSLASGGSYNSPLHFGNGTRLTVT.

V gene TRBV11-3 combines with J gene TRBJ1-1; 8 nucleotides match TRBD1. J gave up 2 bases and V 4 bases, and 3 bases lay outside the gene matches. This CDR3 contains 14 residues. Germline V gene data show CDR1 as SGHNT and CDR2 as YENEEA. CDR3 in amino acids: CASSSQGVNTEAFF. DNA of the CDR3: TGTGCCAGCAGCTCACAGGGGGTTAACACTGAAGCTTTCTTT.

V usage is TRBV30 and J usage is TRBJ1-1; D is ambiguous. The CDR3 extends over 13 amino acids. The germline gives CDR1 GTSNPN, CDR2 SVGIG (reference sequence). Trimming left V 4 bases short and J 7 bases short, with 16 bases between. CDR3 DNA: TGTGCCTGGATTACCCCAGGATCTGTTGAAGCTTTCTTT. Translation: CAWITPGSVEAFF.

This sequence joins TRBV7-6 and TRBJ2-3, with TRBD1 matching 11 bases. After removal of 5 bases from V and 8 bases from J, the junction contained 9 bases not matched to a gene. The CDR3 spans 15 residues. CDR1 and CDR2 (germline): SGHVS, FNYEAQ. The CDR3 reads CASSGQGAGGSTQYF. CDR3 nucleotides: TGTGCCAGCAGCGGACAGGGGGCGGGAGGATCTACGCAGTATTTT.

The V call is TRBV11-3, the J call TRBJ2-7; 10 bases are a match to TRBD2. Trimming took 3 bases from V and 1 from J; bases not matched to a gene: 0. Germline CDR1 and CDR2: SGHNT and YENEEA. There are 14 residues in the CDR3. The CDR3 coding sequence is TGTGCCAGCAGCTTTAGCGGGAGGTCCTACGAGCAGTACTTC. Translation: CASSFSGRSYEQYF.

The V and J genes are TRBV5-1 and TRBJ1-2; TRBD1 aligns across 7 bases. The CDR3 consists of 14 residues. Germline values: CDR1 SGHRS, CDR2 YFSETQ. With 3 bases clipped from V and 5 bases from J, the junction kept 7 bases outside the gene matches. CDR3 nucleotides: TGCGCCAGCAGCTCCGGACAGGTGTCGTATGGCTACACCTTC. This gives the protein CASSSGQVSYGYTF. Full variable domain (missing parts from reference TRBV5-1 and TRBJ1-2): KAGVTQTPRYLIKTRGQQVTLSCSPISGHRSVSWYQQTPGQGLQFLFEYFSETQRNKGNFPGRFSGRQFSNSRSEMNVSTLELGDSALYLCASSSGQVSYGYTFGSGTRLTVV.

A single count supports this clone. The chain uses TRBV12-5 and TRBJ2-1, with TRBD1 matching 10 bases. The germline V gene has CDR1 LGHNT and CDR2 FRNRAP. This CDR3 has 17 residues. V was clipped by 0 bases and J by 5 bases; unmatched bases: 7. CDR3 nucleotides: TGTGCTAGTGGTTTGGTAAGGGACAGGGGACTGGACAATGAGCAGTTCTTC. As protein: CASGLVRDRGLDNEQFF.

This sequence joins TRBV11-2 and TRBJ2-3, with 8 positions matching TRBD1. V dropped 5 bases and J dropped 1; count of bases not matched to a gene: 8. The CDR3 consists of 16 residues. The germline gives CDR1 SGHAT, CDR2 FQNNGV. This CDR3 is CASSVTGGTRTDTQYF. Written as DNA, the CDR3 is TGTGCCAGCAGCGTTACAGGGGGAACTCGCACAGATACGCAGTATTTT.

This sequence joins TRBV19 and TRBJ1-2; 10 bases are a match to TRBD1. The CDR3 loop spans 16 amino acids. J was trimmed by 4 bases and V by 5 bases; bases with no gene match: 10. CDR1 is LNHDA and CDR2 is SQIVND in the germline V gene (reference sequence). CDR3 coding DNA: TGTGCCAGTAGTTCCGGGACAGGGGTATTAGGCTATGGCTACACCTTC. Its translation is CASSSGTGVLGYGYTF.

This clone was found once. The chain joins TRBV9 to TRBJ1-2; 8 bases fit TRBD1. J lost 4 bases, V lost 2 bases, and 4 bases had no gene match. The CDR3 length is 14 residues. Germline assignment: CDR1 SGDLS and CDR2 YYNGEE. DNA for the CDR3: TGTGCCAGCAGCGTGGACAGGGAGGGCTATGGCTACACCTTC. Translation gives CASSVDREGYGYTF.

A remark on this clone: Other DNA sequences in the sample encode the same CDR3. This sequence joins TRBV18 and TRBJ2-3; D not resolved. The germline V gene encodes CDR1 KGHSH and CDR2 LQKENI. The CDR3 is 13 amino acids. V lost 3 bases and J lost 2, with 6 bases in between. Here the CDR3 DNA reads TGTGCCAGCTCACCTCCCTCCACAGATACGCAGTATTTT. Protein: CASSPPSTDTQYF.